Following are 4 T cell receptor beta chains from one sample sequenced in a study of T cell responses to AZD1222 COVID-19 vaccine. Assay: immunoSEQ multiplex PCR; the TCRdb copy retains only in-frame clones and omits some. This sample has some 180,000 clones, with about 93% found just once. Sequenced material: peripheral blood, taken 28 days after the second AZD1222 dose. Receptors originate from an adult who received the AZD1222 COVID-19 vaccine.

The CDR3 sequence: CASSLNVGSSGTQYF. CDR3 nucleotide sequence: TGTGCCAGCAGCTTAAATGTCGGGAGTAGCGGTACGCAGTATTTT. The rearrangement joins TRBV11-2 to TRBJ2-3, with D possibly being TRBD2 (6 bases). Per germline, CDR1 SGHAT and CDR2 FQNNGV. CDR3 size: 15 residues. Trimming took 2 bases from V and 8 from J, leaving 17 bases between them.

The rearrangement uses TRBV6-5 and TRBJ2-7; 12 nucleotides align to TRBD2. The CDR3 is 15 residues long. Trimming at V came to 4 bases and at J to 6 bases, leaving 7 bases not matched to a gene. Germline loops: CDR1 MNHEY, CDR2 SVGAGI. The CDR3 here is CASSSSGRASGEQYF. The CDR3 nucleotides are TGTGCCAGCAGTTCTAGCGGGAGGGCCTCGGGCGAGCAGTACTTC.

V and J are TRBV28 and TRBJ1-2; 7 nucleotides align to TRBD1. V gave up 6 bases and J gave up 7 bases; unmatched junction bases: 5. CDR3 length: 12 amino acids. CDR1 and CDR2 from the germline V gene are MDHEN and SYDVKM. The CDR3 nucleotides read TGTGCCAGCAGCCCCCAGGGGGGTGGCTACACCTTC. Translation: CASSPQGGGYTF.

This clone was found a few times. The V gene is TRBV15, the J gene TRBJ2-5; either TRBD1 or TRBD2 may fit D (6 bases each). The CDR3 is made up of 14 amino acids. Germline CDR1 LNHNV, CDR2 YYDKDF (reference sequence). Trimming removed 6 bases at V and 5 bases at J, with 16 bases between. The CDR3 DNA reads as TGTGCCACCAGTACCCGAGGGGGGTCGGAGACCCAGTACTTC. Amino acids: CATSTRGGSETQYF. Using reference TRBV15 and TRBJ2-5 for the parts outside the CDR3, the full variable domain is DAMVIQNPRYQVTQFGKPVTLSCSQTLNHNVMYWYQQKSSQAPKLLFHYYDKDFNNEADTPDNFQSRRPNTSFCFLDIRSPGLGDTAMYLCATSTRGGSETQYFGPGTRLLVL.